One and the same sample provided the 13 T cell receptor beta chains below, sequenced in a study of T cells after yellow fever vaccination. TCRdb passed the 5' RACE reads through MiXCR, listing each CDR3 protein once. This sample has around 250,000 distinct CDR3 sequences; about 5.2% occur once, and the top ten carry around 3.5%. Source: CD4+ T cells sorted from PBMCs, taken on the day of the yellow fever booster vaccination. The receptors were gathered from a man between 18 and 29 years old who received the YFV17D yellow fever vaccine.

This clonotype was seen only a few times. The V and J genes are TRBV20-1 and TRBJ2-5, with unresolved D. V lost 0 bases and J 1 base, leaving 9 bases between the germline ends. This CDR3 contains 14 residues. The germline V gene encodes CDR1 DFQATT and CDR2 SNEGSKA (reference sequence). The DNA of the CDR3 is TGCAGTGCTAGAGATGCAGGAAGCCAAGAGACCCAGTACTTC. Translation: CSARDAGSQETQYF.

V and J are TRBV5-1 and TRBJ1-3; D is undetermined. The CDR3 spans 16 residues. V lost 0 bases and J lost 0, with 10 bases in between. Germline V gene lookup returns CDR1 SGHRS and CDR2 YFSETQ. The CDR3 DNA is TGCGCCAGCAGCTTGGGGGGAGTGAACTCTGGAAACACCATATATTTT. Encoded protein: CASSLGGVNSGNTIYF.

This chain connects TRBV19 to TRBJ2-5; D uncertain. From germline, CDR1 is LNHDA and CDR2 SQIVND (reference sequence). This CDR3 is 14 amino acids long. V lost 5 bases and J 0 bases, leaving 10 bases between the germline ends. The CDR3, as DNA: TGTGCCAGTAGTCCAACATGGTACCAAGAGACCCAGTACTTC. Amino acids: CASSPTWYQETQYF.

This clonotype was found many times. The rearrangement links TRBV5-1 to TRBJ2-7; no definite D call. CDR3 length: 15 residues. V lost 2 bases, J lost 0 bases, and 12 bases lay in between. Germline CDR1 is SGHRS and CDR2 is YFSETQ. CDR3 protein: CASSFVVVGSYEQYF. The CDR3 DNA reads as TGCGCCAGCAGCTTTGTAGTTGTTGGCTCCTACGAGCAGTACTTC.

This chain connects TRBV5-1 to TRBJ2-1, with D unclear. The ends were cut back, 2 bases at V and 0 bases at J, with 9 bases in the middle. Per the germline V gene, CDR1 is SGHRS and CDR2 is YFSETQ. CDR3 length equals 15 residues. The DNA for the CDR3 is TGCGCCAGCAGCTTCGCGCTGAGCTCCTACAATGAGCAGTTCTTC. It yields the protein CASSFALSSYNEQFF.

This clonotype was observed a few times. The J gene is TRBJ2-1, the V gene TRBV5-4, with a tentative D call TRBD1 (6 bases). Germline CDR1 SGHNT, CDR2 YYREEE (reference sequence). Between the trimmed V and J ends, which lost 0 bases and 0 bases, there was a span of 16 bases. This CDR3 has 18 amino acids. The CDR3 region has the DNA TGTGCCAGCAGCTTGGGGGGGCCGACAGTAAGCTCCTACAATGAGCAGTTCTTC. It codes for CASSLGGPTVSSYNEQFF.

In its sample, this clonotype was seen many times. This chain uses TRBV4-2 with TRBJ2-5; 12 bases are shared with TRBD2. Trimming cost V 2 bases and J 0 bases; bases outside gene matches: 7. The CDR3 totals 18 residues. Germline V gives CDR1 LGHNA, CDR2 YNFKEQ. The chain's CDR3 is CASSQQPGLAGNQETQYF. The CDR3 bases are TGTGCCAGCAGCCAACAACCTGGACTAGCGGGGAACCAAGAGACCCAGTACTTC.

CDR3 loop: CASSWGWQGAIYEQYF. For the CDR3, the DNA is TGTGCCAGCAGCTGGGGGTGGCAGGGGGCTATCTACGAGCAGTACTTC. The genes are TRBV7-2 and TRBJ2-7, with TRBD1 identical over 8 bases. Trimming removed 4 bases from V and 3 bases from J; junction bases left unmatched: 11. CDR3 size: 16 residues. From germline, CDR1 is SGHTA and CDR2 FQGNSA. The full variable domain, with the rest looked up from reference TRBV7-2 and TRBJ2-7, is GAGVSQSPSNKVTEKGKDVELRCDPISGHTALYWYRQSLGQGLEFLIYFQGNSAPDKSGLPSDRFSAERTGGSVSTLTIQRTQQEDSAVYLCASSWGWQGAIYEQYFGPGTRLTVT.

This clonotype was detected ten times or more. This rearrangement joins TRBV15 to TRBJ1-4; tentative D call: TRBD1 (5 bases). Germline V gene sequence: CDR1 LNHNV, CDR2 YYDKDF (reference sequence). The CDR3 contains 13 residues. V dropped 8 bases and J dropped 8 bases, with 15 bases sitting between them. The CDR3: CATSGGKKEKLFF. CDR3 nucleotides: TGTGCCACCTCTGGGGGGAAGAAGGAAAAACTGTTTTTT.

This clonotype was observed at least ten times. The gene calls are TRBV7-2 and TRBJ2-2; 7 bases match TRBD1. CDR1 is SGHTA and CDR2 is FQGNSA in the germline V gene. CDR3 length: 15 residues. The V and J ends lost 1 base and 5 bases, in that order; junction bases with no gene match: 4. The DNA of the CDR3 is TGTGCCAGCAGCTTAGAAGGGACAGAAACCGGGGAGCTGTTTTTT. Its protein is CASSLEGTETGELFF.

There are many counts of this clonotype. The CDR3 reads CASTQVDVYGYTF. CDR3 DNA: TGTGCCAGCACCCAGGTAGACGTTTATGGCTACACCTTC. The gene calls are TRBV28 and TRBJ1-2; D gene uncertain. Germline V gene lookup returns CDR1 MDHEN and CDR2 SYDVKM. The germline V and J ends were trimmed by 7 bases and 5 bases, with 14 bases remaining between them. This CDR3 has 13 residues.

This clonotype has at least ten counts. The genes are TRBV10-3 and TRBJ1-1; weak D call: TRBD1 (5 bases). This CDR3 region has 13 residues. V dropped 6 bases and J dropped 2 bases, with 10 bases sitting between them. The germline V gene has CDR1 ENHRY and CDR2 SYGVKD. CDR3 in amino acids: CAIRGTDNTEAFF. The CDR3 DNA reads as TGTGCCATCAGGGGGACGGACAACACTGAAGCTTTCTTT.

The chain recombines TRBV18 with TRBJ1-1, with TRBD1 identical over 7 bases. The V gene's germline CDR1 is KGHSH and CDR2 LQKENI. The CDR3 runs 15 residues. The V gene end was trimmed by 3 bases and the J gene end by 1 base; junction bases not matched to a gene: 5. The CDR3 DNA is TGTGCCAGCTCACCGTTAGGGACAGAGAACACTGAAGCTTTCTTT. Encoded protein: CASSPLGTENTEAFF.